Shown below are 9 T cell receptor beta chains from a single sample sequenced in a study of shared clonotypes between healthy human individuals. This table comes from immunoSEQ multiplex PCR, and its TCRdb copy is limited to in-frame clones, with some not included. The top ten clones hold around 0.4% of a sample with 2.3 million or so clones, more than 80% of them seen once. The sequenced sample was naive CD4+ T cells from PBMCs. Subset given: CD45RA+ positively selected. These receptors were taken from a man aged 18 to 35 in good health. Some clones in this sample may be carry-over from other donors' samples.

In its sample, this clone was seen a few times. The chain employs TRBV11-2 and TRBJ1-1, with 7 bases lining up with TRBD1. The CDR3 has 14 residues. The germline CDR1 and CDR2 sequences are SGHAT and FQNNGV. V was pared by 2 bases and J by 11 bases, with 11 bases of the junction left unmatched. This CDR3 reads CASSLTSRGQPAFF. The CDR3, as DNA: TGTGCCAGCAGCTTAACCTCGAGGGGACAGCCGGCTTTCTTT.

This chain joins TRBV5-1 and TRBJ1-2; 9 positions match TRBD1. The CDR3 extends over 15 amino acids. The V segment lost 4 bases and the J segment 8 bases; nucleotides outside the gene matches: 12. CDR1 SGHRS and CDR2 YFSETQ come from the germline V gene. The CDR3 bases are TGCGCCAGCAGCCCGACCACAGGGGGCCCAGGGGGCTACACCTTC. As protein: CASSPTTGGPGGYTF.

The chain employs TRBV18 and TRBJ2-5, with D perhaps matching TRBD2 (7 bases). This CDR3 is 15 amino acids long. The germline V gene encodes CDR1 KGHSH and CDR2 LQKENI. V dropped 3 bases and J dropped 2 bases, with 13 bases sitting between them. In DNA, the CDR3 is TGTGCCAGCTCACCGGACAGCGGGGCACAAGAGACCCAGTACTTC. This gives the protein CASSPDSGAQETQYF.

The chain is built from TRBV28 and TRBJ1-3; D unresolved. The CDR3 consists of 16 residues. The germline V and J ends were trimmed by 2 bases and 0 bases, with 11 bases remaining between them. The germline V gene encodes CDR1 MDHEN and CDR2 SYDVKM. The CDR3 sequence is CASSLASPFSGNTIYF. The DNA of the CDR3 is TGTGCCAGCAGTTTAGCCTCCCCGTTCTCTGGAAACACCATATATTTT.

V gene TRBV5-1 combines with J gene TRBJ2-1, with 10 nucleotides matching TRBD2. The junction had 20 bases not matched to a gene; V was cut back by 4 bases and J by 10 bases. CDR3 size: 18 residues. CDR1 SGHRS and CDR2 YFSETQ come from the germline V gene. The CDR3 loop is CASSPPGRSGGAGGEQFF. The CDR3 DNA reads TGCGCCAGCAGCCCCCCCGGGAGGAGCGGGGGGGCGGGGGGAGAGCAGTTCTTC.

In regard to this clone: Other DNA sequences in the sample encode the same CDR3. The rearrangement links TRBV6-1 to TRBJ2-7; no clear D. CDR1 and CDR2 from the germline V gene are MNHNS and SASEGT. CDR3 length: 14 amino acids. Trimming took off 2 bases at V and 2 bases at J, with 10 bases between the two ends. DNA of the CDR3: TGTGCCAGCAGTGAACGGAAAGGCGCCTACGAGCAGTACTTC. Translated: CASSERKGAYEQYF.

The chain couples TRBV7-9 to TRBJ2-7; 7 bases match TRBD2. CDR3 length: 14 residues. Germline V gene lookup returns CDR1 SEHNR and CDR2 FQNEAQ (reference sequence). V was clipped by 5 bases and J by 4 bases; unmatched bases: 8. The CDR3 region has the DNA TGTGCCAGCAGCCCTACCCTGGGGGGGTACGAGCAGTACTTC. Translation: CASSPTLGGYEQYF.

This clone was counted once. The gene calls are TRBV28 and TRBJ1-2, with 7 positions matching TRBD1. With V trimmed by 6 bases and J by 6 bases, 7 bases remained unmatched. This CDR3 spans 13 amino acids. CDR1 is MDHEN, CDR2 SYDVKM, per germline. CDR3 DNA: TGTGCCAGCAGGATTACAGGGGTGGATGGCTACACCTTC. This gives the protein CASRITGVDGYTF.

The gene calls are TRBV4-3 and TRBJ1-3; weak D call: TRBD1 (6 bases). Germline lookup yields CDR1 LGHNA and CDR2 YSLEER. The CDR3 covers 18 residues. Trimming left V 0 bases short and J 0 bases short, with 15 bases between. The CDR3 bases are TGCGCCAGCAGCCAAGATAGTTTCGACAGGAGCTCTGGAAACACCATATATTTT. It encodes CASSQDSFDRSSGNTIYF.